These 29 T cell receptor beta chains came from one sample sequenced in a study of CDR3 diversity in severe acne. TCRdb processed the PCR reads anew with MiXCR; each CDR3 protein has one entry. The sample has around 83,000 distinct CDR3 sequences, approximately 49% seen once. The sample was blood. The receptor set was obtained from a male donor with severe acne vulgaris.

CDR3 region: CASSLAGGRYGYTF. DNA for the CDR3: TGTGCCAGCAGCTTAGCAGGGGGCCGCTATGGCTACACCTTC. V usage is TRBV7-2 and J usage is TRBJ1-2; 7 bases align to TRBD1. This CDR3 spans 14 amino acids. J was trimmed by 4 bases and V by 0 bases; bases with no gene match: 2. The germline V gene has CDR1 SGHTA and CDR2 FQGNSA.

Only a few counts were recorded for this clonotype. A much more abundant neighbour one base away suggests this may be a read error. The J gene is TRBJ2-7, the V gene TRBV5-6, with 11 bases identical to TRBD2. The CDR3 is 15 amino acids. Germline V gives CDR1 SGHDT, CDR2 YYEEEE. The CDR3 reads CVSRNGGGLAVEQYV. DNA for the CDR3: TGTGTCAGCAGGAACGGAGGGGGACTAGCGGTCGAGCAGTACGTC.

This clonotype was recorded only once. The chain joins TRBV20-1 to TRBJ2-7, with 7 bases matching TRBD1. The CDR3 sequence is 13 residues long. J gave up 3 bases and V 6 bases, and 8 bases lay outside the gene matches. The germline gives CDR1 DFQATT, CDR2 SNEGSKA (reference sequence). The CDR3 loop reads CSAHQGQVYEQYF. In nucleotides, the CDR3 is TGCAGTGCCCATCAAGGACAGGTCTACGAGCAGTACTTC.

This chain connects TRBV12-3 or TRBV12-4 to TRBJ2-1, with a weak D call TRBD2 (6 bases). This CDR3 region has 14 residues. V was trimmed by 0 bases and J by 8 bases, leaving 11 bases between them. CDR3 DNA: TGTGCCAGCAGTTTAGCCGGGAGTAGCGATGAGCAGTTCTTC. It codes for CASSLAGSSDEQFF.

This clonotype was detected many times. The chain uses TRBV15 and TRBJ1-2; TRBD1 is a possible D gene (6 bases). Germline V gene lookup returns CDR1 LNHNV and CDR2 YYDKDF (reference sequence). V lost 0 bases, J lost 4 bases, and 12 bases lay in between. The CDR3 is 15 amino acids. The CDR3 DNA sequence: TGTGCCACCAGCAGAGATAGAAAGGACAGCTATGGCTACACCTTC. It specifies CATSRDRKDSYGYTF.

The V gene is TRBV2, the J gene TRBJ1-2; D remains ambiguous. The ends were cut back, 5 bases at V and 6 bases at J, with 10 bases in the middle. The CDR3 consists of 12 residues. CDR1 and CDR2 from the germline V gene are SNHLY and FYNNEI. The CDR3 reads CASSQTAHGYTF. As DNA, the CDR3 is TGTGCCAGCAGTCAAACAGCCCATGGCTACACCTTC.

This clonotype was seen only once. Possible read error: a much larger clone is one base away. J is TRBJ2-1 and V is TRBV24-1, with D unresolved. CDR3 size: 12 residues. Germline V gives CDR1 KGHDR, CDR2 SFDVKD. Trimming cost V 12 bases and J 4 bases, with 12 bases left between them. Here the CDR3 reads CASSAGYNEQFF. The CDR3 DNA is TGTGCCTCCTCGGCTGGGTACAATGAGCAGTTCTTC.

This clonotype showed up many times. V is TRBV29-1 and J is TRBJ1-5; D not certain. Germline V lookup: CDR1 SQVTM, CDR2 ANQGSEA. Trimming removed 7 bases at V and 3 bases at J, with 13 bases between. The CDR3 is made up of 13 amino acids. The CDR3 region is CSAGAGFNQPQHF. CDR3 bases: TGCAGCGCCGGAGCTGGGTTCAATCAGCCCCAGCATTTT.

The chain is built from TRBV5-1 and TRBJ2-1; tentative D call: TRBD1 (6 bases). The CDR3 has 14 residues. Per the germline V gene, CDR1 is SGHRS and CDR2 is YFSETQ. Trimming took off 7 bases at V and 7 bases at J, with 18 bases between the two ends. CDR3 nucleotides: TGCGCCAGCGTTGAGAAGGGGGTTGGAAATGAGCAGTTCTTC. Translation gives CASVEKGVGNEQFF.

The genes are TRBV29-1 and TRBJ1-5, with unresolved D. V dropped 4 bases and J dropped 1 base, with 8 bases sitting between them. The CDR3 has 13 amino acids. The germline V gene has CDR1 SQVTM and CDR2 ANQGSEA. CDR3 nucleotides: TGCAGCGTTGCTGCGGGAAGCAATCAGCCCCAGCATTTT. Amino acid sequence: CSVAAGSNQPQHF.

This clonotype was observed a few times. A much larger clone is a single base away; this may be a read error. The rearrangement joins TRBV24-1 to TRBJ1-2; 8 bases are shared with TRBD1. V lost 3 bases to trimming and J lost 3 bases; unmatched junction nucleotides: 8. This CDR3 is 16 amino acids long. Germline CDR1 and CDR2: KGHDR and SFDVKD. CDR3 sequence: CATSDGQGYWDYGYTF. The CDR3 DNA reads as TGTGCCACCAGTGATGGACAGGGTTATTGGGACTATGGCTACACCTTC.

The chain uses TRBV7-9 and TRBJ1-1; D not certain. V lost 8 bases and J lost 4, with 14 bases in between. CDR3 length equals 13 residues. CDR1 and CDR2 (germline): SEHNR, FQNEAQ (reference sequence). The CDR3 sequence is CASLTLRGTEAFF. The CDR3 DNA reads as TGTGCCAGCCTAACGTTAAGAGGCACTGAAGCTTTCTTT.

A few counts support this clonotype. The chain has TRBV6-2 or TRBV6-3 and TRBJ2-1; tentative D call: TRBD1 (6 bases). This CDR3 region has 12 residues. Trimming cost V 2 bases and J 7 bases, with 6 bases left between them. The germline gives CDR1 MNHEY, CDR2 SVGEGT. In nucleotides, the CDR3 is TGTGCCAGCAGTTACAGGGGGAATGAGCAGTTCTTC. Translating it yields CASSYRGNEQFF.

This clonotype was detected many times. The gene calls are TRBV5-1 and TRBJ2-3; D is undetermined. Germline V gene data show CDR1 as SGHRS and CDR2 as YFSETQ. Trimming stripped 5 bases from V and 2 bases from J, with 3 bases between. The length of the CDR3 is 11 residues. The CDR3 sequence: CASRFTDTQYF. The CDR3 nucleotides read TGCGCCAGCAGGTTCACAGATACGCAGTATTTT.

This clonotype was found many times. The rearrangement joins TRBV20-1 to TRBJ2-1; D is possibly TRBD2 (5 bases). Germline CDR1 is DFQATT and CDR2 is SNEGSKA (reference sequence). The CDR3 sequence is 16 residues long. Deletions cut 5 bases from V and 8 bases from J, with 25 bases between. The DNA of the CDR3 is TGCAGTGCTCTGACCTCTCGGATAACTAGTTTCGATGAGCAGTTCTTC. Translation: CSALTSRITSFDEQFF.

This clonotype has a handful of counts. The chain employs TRBV10-1 and TRBJ2-2, with D perhaps TRBD1 (6 bases). This CDR3 contains 13 residues. Germline lookup yields CDR1 WNHNN and CDR2 SYGVQD (reference sequence). V was trimmed by 7 bases and J by 4 bases, leaving 10 bases between them. The DNA for the CDR3 is TGCGCCAGCAAGGCAGGGGCCACCGGGGAGCTGTTTTTT. Residues: CASKAGATGELFF.

This clonotype was seen repeatedly, ten times or more. The chain carries TRBV20-1 and TRBJ2-3; D is possibly TRBD2 (6 bases). Trimming stripped 6 bases from V and 5 bases from J, with 15 bases between. The germline CDR1 and CDR2 sequences are DFQATT and SNEGSKA (reference sequence). CDR3 length: 13 amino acids. CDR3 protein: CSARPGGGDTQYF. DNA for the CDR3: TGCAGTGCGCGACCCGGGGGAGGAGATACGCAGTATTTT.

The table lists this clonotype with a few counts. The chain is built from TRBV12-3 or TRBV12-4 and TRBJ1-5; 7 nucleotides agree with TRBD1. V was clipped by 6 bases and J by 5 bases; unmatched bases: 7. The CDR3 totals 14 residues. CDR3 residues: CASSPDRVDQPQHF. The CDR3 DNA reads as TGTGCCAGCAGCCCCGACAGGGTGGATCAGCCCCAGCATTTT.

The chain uses TRBV20-1 and TRBJ2-7; possible D gene TRBD1, 6 bases. Trimming removed 6 bases at V and 3 bases at J, with 24 bases between. The CDR3 totals 16 residues. CDR1 and CDR2 from the germline V gene are DFQATT and SNEGSKA (reference sequence). In DNA form, the CDR3 reads TGCAGTGCCAGCAGCTCGAGGGGGAGACCTTACTACGAGCAGTACTTC. Its translation is CSASSSRGRPYYEQYF.

The rearrangement links TRBV9 to TRBJ1-2; D not certain. Germline V lookup: CDR1 SGDLS, CDR2 YYNGEE. This CDR3 region has 13 residues. V shed 5 bases and J shed 2 bases, with 10 bases lying between them. This CDR3 reads CASSPNKNYGYTF. The CDR3 nucleotides read TGTGCCAGCAGTCCAAATAAGAACTATGGCTACACCTTC.

This clonotype is medium-sized by share. This rearrangement joins TRBV10-3 to TRBJ2-1; TRBD2 agrees at 12 bases. Germline trimming cut 3 bases from V and 7 bases from J; bases unmatched to any gene: 10. Germline-derived CDR1 and CDR2 are ENHRY and SYGVKD. The CDR3 has 17 residues. For the CDR3, the DNA is TGTGCCATCAGTGACCTAGCGGGAGGGCGGATTGGTAATGAGCAGTTCTTC. Translated: CAISDLAGGRIGNEQFF.

This chain joins TRBV25-1 and TRBJ1-4; a possible D gene is TRBD1 (5 bases). The length of the CDR3 is 15 residues. In germline, CDR1 is MGHDK, CDR2 SYGVNS. Deletions cut 0 bases from V and 4 bases from J, with 9 bases between. CDR3 nucleotide sequence: TGTGCCAGCAGTGAATACGGGGCGATTAATGAAAAACTGTTTTTT. The encoded protein is CASSEYGAINEKLFF.

This chain connects TRBV11-1 to TRBJ2-5, with 9 nucleotides matching TRBD2. Losses at the gene ends were 10 bases for V and 5 bases for J; bases not matched to a gene: 14. The length of the CDR3 is 15 residues. Germline assignment: CDR1 SGHAT and CDR2 FQDESV (reference sequence). The CDR3 region has the DNA TGTGCCACCAGTGACATTGCGGGGGGGCAGGAGACCCAGTACTTC. It codes for CATSDIAGGQETQYF.

This chain connects TRBV7-2 to TRBJ2-7, with 11 bases lining up with TRBD2. Trimming cost V 7 bases and J 6 bases; bases outside gene matches: 17. Germline assignment: CDR1 SGHTA and CDR2 FQGNSA. The CDR3 spans 17 residues. CDR3 in amino acids: CASKTPHITSGSSEQYF. The CDR3 DNA follows: TGTGCCAGCAAAACTCCCCACATTACTAGCGGGAGTTCCGAGCAGTACTTC.

The chain has TRBV13 and TRBJ1-1; perhaps TRBD1 as D (5 bases). V was trimmed by 3 bases and J by 8 bases, leaving 16 bases between them. The germline CDR1 and CDR2 sequences are PRHDT and FYEKMQ (reference sequence). The CDR3 is 14 residues long. In nucleotides, the CDR3 is TGTGCCAGCAGCTTTGAGGGGAGGGGTAGGGAAGCTTTCTTT. This sequence encodes CASSFEGRGREAFF. The full variable domain, its missing parts supplied by reference TRBV13 and TRBJ1-1, is AAGVIQSPRHLIKEKRETATLKCYPIPRHDTVYWYQQGPGQDPQFLISFYEKMQSDKGSIPDRFSAQQFSDYHSELNMSSLELGDSALYFCASSFEGRGREAFFGQGTRLTVV.

J is TRBJ2-7 and V is TRBV20-1; D gene uncertain. Trimming removed 0 bases at V and 3 bases at J, with 9 bases between. The germline gives CDR1 DFQATT, CDR2 SNEGSKA (reference sequence). The CDR3 runs to 13 residues. The CDR3 protein is CSARDPRNYEQYF. Here the CDR3 DNA reads TGCAGTGCTAGAGATCCCCGGAACTACGAGCAGTACTTC.

This clonotype was detected ten times or more. This chain links TRBV5-4 with TRBJ1-2; D possibly corresponds to TRBD1 (6 bases). The V gene's germline CDR1 is SGHNT and CDR2 YYREEE (reference sequence). The CDR3 is 13 amino acids. Trimming stripped 0 bases from V and 7 bases from J, with 10 bases between. In DNA form, the CDR3 reads TGTGCCAGCAGCTTGGCAGGGGCATCTGGCTACACCTTC. Protein sequence: CASSLAGASGYTF.

This clonotype was seen many times. The chain recombines TRBV12-3 or TRBV12-4 with TRBJ2-5; D is possibly TRBD2 (5 bases). This CDR3 region has 15 residues. Trimming shortened V by 1 base and J by 4 bases, and 13 bases separated the two germline ends. The CDR3 coding sequence is TGTGCCAGCAGTTTAGGAGGGAATAGGATAGAGACCCAGTACTTC. Translating gives CASSLGGNRIETQYF.

This clonotype was detected only a few times. The CDR3 protein is CASSEYLDDYEQYF. In DNA form, the CDR3 reads TGTGCCAGCAGTGAATATCTTGACGACTACGAGCAGTACTTC. This sequence joins TRBV25-1 and TRBJ2-7; no reliable D call. Germline V CDR1 and CDR2: MGHDK, SYGVNS. The CDR3 covers 14 residues. The V end lost 0 bases, the J end lost 3 bases, and 9 bases lay between the germline ends.